This T cell receptor (beta chain) emerged from a study of regulatory T cells in long-lasting Graves disease. The study's findings and limits: Persistent disease was associated with favored TRBV28 usage and with favored use of TRBJ1-2 and TRBJ2-5.

There are many counts of this clonotype. Antigen specificity is unknown. The CDR3 contains 18 residues. Looked up from germline, CDR1 is MNHNS and CDR2 is SASEGT. The V gene lost 2 bases and the J gene lost 0 bases, with 19 bases spanning the gap. Time point denoted: newly diagnosed GD, antithyroid drugs for less than 3 months. Construction of the TCR library relied on RNA isolated from PBMCs. According to the study, TCR beta libraries were built with iRepertoire HTBI primers and CDR3-region Arm-PCR. One entry per CDR3 protein, called by TCRdb with MiXCR from the multiplex PCR reads. In the table there are roughly 610,000 distinct CDR3 sequences, less than 20% of which are singletons. These same data were also listed under a study on T cells in Graves' hyperthyroidism and ophthalmopathy. As reported in that work: Those patients with uncontrolled infection, other autoimmune disease, pregnancy or lactation were excluded.

The V and J genes are TRBV6-1 and TRBJ1-2; possible D gene TRBD1, 6 bases. The starting material was peripheral blood mononuclear cells (PBMCs), obtained at new diagnosis, from a patient treated with antithyroid drugs. This sequence originates from a woman in her 30s with Graves disease. CDR3 coding DNA: TGTGCCAGCAGTGAAATGACTGTTGGGGGCCCTGCTAACTATGGCTACACCTTC. Protein: CASSEMTVGGPANYGYTF.